Shown below are 6 T cell receptor beta chains from a single sample sequenced in a study of blood T cell repertoires in COVID-19 (dated by TCRdb to the early 2020s). The library was built by means of the immunoSEQ multiplex PCR assay. TCRdb took this table from immuneACCESS and kept in-frame rearrangements with V and J called. Such tables lack part of the clones; where checked against another copy, unresolved V genes explain under half of the gap, and the rest is unexplained. The sample includes some 350,000 clones, with more than 75% observed a single time. The leading ten clones occupy 2.5% to 4% of the sample. Sequenced: peripheral blood. These receptors all come from a woman aged 18-35 years who had recovered from COVID-19.

V usage is TRBV7-2 and J usage is TRBJ2-3; possible D gene TRBD2, 6 bases. Germline CDR1 is SGHTA and CDR2 is FQGNSA. The CDR3 totals 17 residues. The V gene lost 3 bases and the J gene lost 0 bases, with 16 bases spanning the gap. The chain's CDR3 is CASSFTGRPTSTDTQYF. The CDR3 bases are TGTGCCAGCAGCTTTACCGGGAGACCTACTAGCACAGATACGCAGTATTTT.

The chain has TRBV2 and TRBJ2-1, with D possibly matching TRBD1 (5 bases). V was cut by 6 bases and J by 0 bases, with 12 bases left in between. This CDR3 comprises 15 residues. Germline V CDR1 and CDR2: SNHLY, FYNNEI. CDR3 sequence: CASSEDKSSYNEQFF. The CDR3, as DNA: TGTGCCAGCAGCGAGGACAAGAGCTCCTACAATGAGCAGTTCTTC. The variable domain in full, completed from reference TRBV2 and TRBJ2-1, reads EPEVTQTPSHQVTQMGQEVILRCVPISNHLYFYWYRQILGQKVEFLVSFYNNEISEKSEIFDDQFSVERPDGSNFTLKIRSTKLEDSAMYFCASSEDKSSYNEQFFGPGTRLTVL.

The CDR3 protein is CASSGLQGAYWGESNQPQHF. The CDR3 DNA reads as TGTGCCAGCAGTGGCCTCCAGGGGGCGTATTGGGGTGAAAGCAATCAGCCCCAGCATTTT. J is TRBJ1-5 and V is TRBV6-1; TRBD1 agrees at 8 bases. V trimming: 4 bases; J trimming: 1 base; junction bases outside the gene matches: 18. Looked up from germline, CDR1 is MNHNS and CDR2 is SASEGT. This CDR3 has 20 residues.

The chain carries TRBV4-1 and TRBJ1-6; weak D call: TRBD1 (6 bases). The CDR3 loop spans 14 amino acids. Germline V gene data show CDR1 as MGHRA and CDR2 as YSYEKL. The ends were cut back, 5 bases at V and 4 bases at J, with 9 bases in the middle. CDR3 residues: CASSAGQYNSPLHF. The CDR3 DNA reads as TGCGCCAGCAGCGCCGGACAGTATAATTCACCCCTCCACTTT.

The chain combines TRBV6-2 or TRBV6-3 with TRBJ2-5; D possibly corresponds to TRBD1 (6 bases). The CDR3 extends over 15 amino acids. Trimming took off 6 bases at V and 4 bases at J, with 18 bases between the two ends. CDR1 is MNHEY, CDR2 SVGEGT, per germline. The CDR3 DNA sequence: TGTGCCAGCAGCACCACCCCGGACAGCTCAGAGACCCAGTACTTC. Residues: CASSTTPDSSETQYF.

This clone has only one observation. The chain has TRBV5-1 and TRBJ1-2; D call uncertain. V gave up 1 base and J gave up 2 bases, with 21 bases separating them. The CDR3 extends over 18 amino acids. Looked up from germline, CDR1 is SGHRS and CDR2 is YFSETQ. Here the CDR3 reads CASSLRRVGGGTNYGYTF. As DNA, the CDR3 is TGCGCCAGCAGCTTGCGACGAGTTGGAGGAGGAACGAACTATGGCTACACCTTC.